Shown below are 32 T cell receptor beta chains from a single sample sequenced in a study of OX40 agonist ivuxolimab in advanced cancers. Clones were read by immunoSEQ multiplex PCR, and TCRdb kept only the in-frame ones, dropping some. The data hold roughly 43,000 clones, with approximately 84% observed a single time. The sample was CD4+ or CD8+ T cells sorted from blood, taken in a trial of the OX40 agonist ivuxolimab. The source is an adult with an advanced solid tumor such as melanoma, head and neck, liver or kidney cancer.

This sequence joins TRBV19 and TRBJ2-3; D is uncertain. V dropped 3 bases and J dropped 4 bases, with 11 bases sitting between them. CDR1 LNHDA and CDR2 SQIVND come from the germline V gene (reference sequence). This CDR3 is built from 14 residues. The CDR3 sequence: CASSMSQRADTQYF. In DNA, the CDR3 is TGTGCCAGTAGTATGTCGCAACGGGCAGATACGCAGTATTTT.

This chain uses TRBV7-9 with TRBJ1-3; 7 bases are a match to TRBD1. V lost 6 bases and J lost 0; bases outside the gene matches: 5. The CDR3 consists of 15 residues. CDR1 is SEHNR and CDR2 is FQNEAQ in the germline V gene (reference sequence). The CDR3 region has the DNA TGTGCCAGCAGGGGGGACAGCTACTCTGGAAACACCATATATTTT. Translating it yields CASRGDSYSGNTIYF. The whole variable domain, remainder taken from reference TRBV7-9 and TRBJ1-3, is DTGVSQNPRHKITKRGQNVTFRCDPISEHNRLYWYRQTLGQGPEFLTYFQNEAQLEKSRLLSDRFSAERPKGSFSTLEIQRTEQGDSAMYLCASRGDSYSGNTIYFGEGSWLTVV.

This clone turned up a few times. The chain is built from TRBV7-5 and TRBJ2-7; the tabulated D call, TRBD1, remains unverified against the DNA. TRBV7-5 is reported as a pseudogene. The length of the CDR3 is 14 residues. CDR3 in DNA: TGTGCCAGCAGCCACCGGGACAGGAACTACGAGCAGTACTTC. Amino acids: CASSHRDRNYEQYF.

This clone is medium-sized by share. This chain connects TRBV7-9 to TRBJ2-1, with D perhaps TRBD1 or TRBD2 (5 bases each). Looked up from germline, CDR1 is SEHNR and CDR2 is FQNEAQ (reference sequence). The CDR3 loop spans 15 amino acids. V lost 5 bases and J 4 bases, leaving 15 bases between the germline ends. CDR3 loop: CASSPIPGRYNEQFF. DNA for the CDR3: TGTGCCAGCAGCCCGATTCCGGGGCGATACAATGAGCAGTTCTTC.

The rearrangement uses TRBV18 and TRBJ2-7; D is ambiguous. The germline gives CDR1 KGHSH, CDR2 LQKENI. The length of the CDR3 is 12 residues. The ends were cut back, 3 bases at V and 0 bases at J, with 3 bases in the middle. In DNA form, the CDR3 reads TGTGCCAGCTCACCGGACTCCTACGAGCAGTACTTC. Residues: CASSPDSYEQYF.

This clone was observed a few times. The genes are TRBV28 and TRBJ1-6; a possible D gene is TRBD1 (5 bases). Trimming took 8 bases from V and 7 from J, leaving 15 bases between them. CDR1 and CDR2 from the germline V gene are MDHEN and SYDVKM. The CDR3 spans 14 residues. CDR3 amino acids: CASVGGQGNSPLHF. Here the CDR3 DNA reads TGTGCCAGCGTAGGAGGGCAGGGAAATTCACCCCTCCACTTT.

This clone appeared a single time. The CDR3 reads CASSPGQELDRESFF. The CDR3 DNA reads as TGTGCCAGCTCACCCGGACAGGAACTAGACCGCGAGTCTTTCTTT. The rearrangement uses TRBV18 and TRBJ1-1; 7 nucleotides agree with TRBD1. Per the germline V gene, CDR1 is KGHSH and CDR2 is LQKENI. This CDR3 is 15 amino acids long. The V and J ends lost 3 bases and 12 bases, in that order; junction bases with no gene match: 16. The full variable domain, in which reference TRBV18 and TRBJ1-1 provide the parts outside the CDR3, is NAGVMQNPRHLVRRRGQEARLRCSPMKGHSHVYWYRQLPEEGLKFMVYLQKENIIDESGMPKERFSAEFPKEGPSILRIQQVVRGDSAAYFCASSPGQELDRESFFGQGTRLTVV.

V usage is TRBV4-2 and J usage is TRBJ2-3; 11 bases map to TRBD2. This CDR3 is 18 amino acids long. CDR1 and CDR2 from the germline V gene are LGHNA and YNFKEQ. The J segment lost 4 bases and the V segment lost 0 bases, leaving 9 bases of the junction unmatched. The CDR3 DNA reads TGTGCCAGCAGCCAAGATCATGGAGCTAGCGGGAGGTCAGATACGCAGTATTTT. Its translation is CASSQDHGASGRSDTQYF.

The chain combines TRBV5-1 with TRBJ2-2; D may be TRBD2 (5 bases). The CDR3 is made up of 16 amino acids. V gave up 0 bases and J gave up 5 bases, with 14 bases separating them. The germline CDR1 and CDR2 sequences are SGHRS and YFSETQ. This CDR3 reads CASSLATSAGTGELFF. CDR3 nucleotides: TGCGCCAGCAGCTTGGCCACCTCGGCGGGTACCGGGGAGCTGTTTTTT.

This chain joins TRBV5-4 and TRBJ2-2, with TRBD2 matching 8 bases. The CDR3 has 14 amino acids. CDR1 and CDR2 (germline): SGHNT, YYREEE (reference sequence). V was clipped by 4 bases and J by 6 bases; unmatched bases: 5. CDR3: CASSKSGGAGELFF. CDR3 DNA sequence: TGTGCCAGCAGCAAATCCGGGGGGGCCGGGGAGCTGTTTTTT.

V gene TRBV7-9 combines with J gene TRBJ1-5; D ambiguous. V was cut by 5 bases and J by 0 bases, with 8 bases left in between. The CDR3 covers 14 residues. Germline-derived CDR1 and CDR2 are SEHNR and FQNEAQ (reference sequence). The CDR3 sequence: CASSAGFSNQPQHF. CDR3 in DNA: TGTGCCAGCAGCGCCGGGTTTAGCAATCAGCCCCAGCATTTT.

The CDR3 here is CASKDGSAQETQYF. For the CDR3, the DNA is TGTGCCAGTAAGGATGGGTCAGCTCAAGAGACCCAGTACTTC. The gene calls are TRBV2 and TRBJ2-5; D is unresolved. The germline V gene has CDR1 SNHLY and CDR2 FYNNEI. With 9 bases removed from V and 2 bases from J, the gap between germline ends came to 16 bases. CDR3 length equals 14 residues.

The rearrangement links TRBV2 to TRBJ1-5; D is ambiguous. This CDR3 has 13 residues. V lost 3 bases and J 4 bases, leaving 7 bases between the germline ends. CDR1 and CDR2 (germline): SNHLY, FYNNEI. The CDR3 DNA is TGTGCCAGCAGTGATAGTAGGAATCAGCCCCAGCATTTT. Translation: CASSDSRNQPQHF.

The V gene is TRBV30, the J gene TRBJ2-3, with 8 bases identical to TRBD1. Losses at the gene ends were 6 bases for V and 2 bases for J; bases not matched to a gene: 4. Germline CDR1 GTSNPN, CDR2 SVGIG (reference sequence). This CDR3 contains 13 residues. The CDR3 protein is CACGQGPTDTQYF. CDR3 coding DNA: TGTGCCTGTGGACAGGGACCCACAGATACGCAGTATTTT.

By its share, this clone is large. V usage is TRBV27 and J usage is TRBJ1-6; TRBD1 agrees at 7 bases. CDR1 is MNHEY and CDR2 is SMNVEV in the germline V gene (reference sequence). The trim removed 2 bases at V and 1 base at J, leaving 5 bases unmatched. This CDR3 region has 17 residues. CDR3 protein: CASSLRPGGSYNSPLHF. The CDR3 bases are TGTGCCAGCAGTTTAAGGCCAGGGGGGTCCTATAATTCACCCCTCCACTTT.

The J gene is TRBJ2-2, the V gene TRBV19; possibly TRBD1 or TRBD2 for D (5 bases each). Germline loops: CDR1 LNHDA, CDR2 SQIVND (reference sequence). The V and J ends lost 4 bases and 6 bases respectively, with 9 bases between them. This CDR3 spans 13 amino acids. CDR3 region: CASSRDGPGELFF. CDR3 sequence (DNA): TGTGCCAGTAGTAGGGACGGGCCCGGGGAGCTGTTTTTT.

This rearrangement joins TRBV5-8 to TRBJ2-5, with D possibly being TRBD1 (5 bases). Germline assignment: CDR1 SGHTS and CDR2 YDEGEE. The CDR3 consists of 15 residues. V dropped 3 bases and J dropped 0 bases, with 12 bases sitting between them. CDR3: CASSSDSANQETQYF. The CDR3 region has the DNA TGTGCCAGCAGCTCCGACAGCGCCAACCAAGAGACCCAGTACTTC.

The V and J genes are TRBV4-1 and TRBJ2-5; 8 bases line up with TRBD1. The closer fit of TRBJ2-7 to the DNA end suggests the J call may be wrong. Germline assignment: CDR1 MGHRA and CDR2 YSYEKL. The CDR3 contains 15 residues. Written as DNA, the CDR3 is TGCGCCAGCAGCCACCCTACAGGGGGCTCCTACGAGCAGTACTTC. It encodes CASSHPTGGSYEQYF.

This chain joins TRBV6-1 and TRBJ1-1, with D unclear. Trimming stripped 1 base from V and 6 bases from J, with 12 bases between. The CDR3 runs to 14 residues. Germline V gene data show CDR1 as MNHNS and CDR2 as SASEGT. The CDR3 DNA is TGTGCCAGCAGTGAAGGACTCCTGAATCCTGAAGCTTTCTTT. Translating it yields CASSEGLLNPEAFF.

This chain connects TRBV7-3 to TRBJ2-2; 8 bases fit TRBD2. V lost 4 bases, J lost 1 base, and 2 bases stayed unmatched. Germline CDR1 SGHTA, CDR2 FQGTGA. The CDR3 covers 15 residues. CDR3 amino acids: CASSSLAGNTGELFF. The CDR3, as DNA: TGTGCCAGCAGCTCCCTAGCGGGGAACACCGGGGAGCTGTTTTTT.

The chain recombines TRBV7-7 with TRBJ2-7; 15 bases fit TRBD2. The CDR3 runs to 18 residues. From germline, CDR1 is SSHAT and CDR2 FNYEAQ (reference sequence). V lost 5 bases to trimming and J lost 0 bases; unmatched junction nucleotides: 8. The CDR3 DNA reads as TGTGCCAGCAGCCCCCGGACTAGCGGGGGGGCCAGCTCCTACGAGCAGTACTTC. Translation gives CASSPRTSGGASSYEQYF.

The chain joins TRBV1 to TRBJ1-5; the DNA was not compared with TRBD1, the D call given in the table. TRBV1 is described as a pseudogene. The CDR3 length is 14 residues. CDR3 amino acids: CTPTDSEARSAQHF. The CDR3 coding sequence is TGCACCCCCACGGACAGCGAAGCCCGATCAGCCCAGCATTTT.

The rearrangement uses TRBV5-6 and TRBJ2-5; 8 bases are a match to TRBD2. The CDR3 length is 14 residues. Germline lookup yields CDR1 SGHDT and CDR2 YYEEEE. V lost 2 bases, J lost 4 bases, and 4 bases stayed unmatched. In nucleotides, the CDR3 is TGTGCCAGCAGCTTCCGGGGGGGCCCAGAGACCCAGTACTTC. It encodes CASSFRGGPETQYF.

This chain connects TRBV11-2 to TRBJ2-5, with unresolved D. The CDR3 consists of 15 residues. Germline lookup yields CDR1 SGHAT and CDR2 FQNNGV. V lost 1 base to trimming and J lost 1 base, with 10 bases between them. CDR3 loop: CASSLGAGSQETQYF. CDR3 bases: TGTGCCAGCAGCTTAGGGGCAGGTAGCCAAGAGACCCAGTACTTC.

The CDR3 spells CASSFSRPEYGDEQYF. In nucleotides, the CDR3 is TGTGCCAGCAGCTTTTCCCGACCTGAATATGGCGACGAGCAGTACTTC. The V gene is TRBV11-2, the J gene TRBJ2-7, with D unclear. V lost 3 bases and J 5 bases, leaving 20 bases between the germline ends. CDR3 length equals 16 residues. In germline, CDR1 is SGHAT, CDR2 FQNNGV.

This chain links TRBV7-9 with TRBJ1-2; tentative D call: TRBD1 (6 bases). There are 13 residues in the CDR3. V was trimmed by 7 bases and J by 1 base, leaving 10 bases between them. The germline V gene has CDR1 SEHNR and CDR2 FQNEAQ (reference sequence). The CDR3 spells CASTGALNYGYTF. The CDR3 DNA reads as TGTGCCAGCACAGGGGCCCTTAACTATGGCTACACCTTC.

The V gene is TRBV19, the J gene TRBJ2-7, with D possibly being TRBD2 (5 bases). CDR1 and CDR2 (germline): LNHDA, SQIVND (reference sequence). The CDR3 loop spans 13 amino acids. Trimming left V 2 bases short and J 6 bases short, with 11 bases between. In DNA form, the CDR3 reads TGTGCCAGTAGTATATCCCCGGCGGGCGAGCAGTACTTC. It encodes CASSISPAGEQYF.

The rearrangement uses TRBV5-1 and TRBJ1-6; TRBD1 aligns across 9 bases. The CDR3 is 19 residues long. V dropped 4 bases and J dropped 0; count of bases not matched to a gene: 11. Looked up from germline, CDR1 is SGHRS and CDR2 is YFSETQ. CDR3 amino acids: CASSPGQGMGSSYNSPLHF. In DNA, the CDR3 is TGCGCCAGCAGCCCCGGACAGGGGATGGGGAGCTCCTATAATTCACCCCTCCACTTT.

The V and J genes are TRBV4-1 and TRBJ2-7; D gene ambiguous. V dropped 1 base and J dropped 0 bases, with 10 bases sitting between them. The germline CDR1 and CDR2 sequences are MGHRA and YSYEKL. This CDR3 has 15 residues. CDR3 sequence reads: CASSQVTDPSYEQYF. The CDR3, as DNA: TGCGCCAGCAGCCAAGTAACAGACCCCTCCTACGAGCAGTACTTC.

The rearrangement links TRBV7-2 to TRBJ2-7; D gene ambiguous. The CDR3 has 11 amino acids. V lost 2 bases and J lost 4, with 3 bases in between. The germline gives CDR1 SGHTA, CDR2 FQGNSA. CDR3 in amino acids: CASSLYYEQYF. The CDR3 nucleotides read TGTGCCAGCAGCTTATATTACGAGCAGTACTTC.

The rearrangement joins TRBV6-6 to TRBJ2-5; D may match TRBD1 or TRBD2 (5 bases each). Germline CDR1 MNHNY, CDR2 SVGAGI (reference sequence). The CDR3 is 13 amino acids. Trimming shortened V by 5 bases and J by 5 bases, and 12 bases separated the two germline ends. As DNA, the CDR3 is TGTGCCAGCAGTCCCGGGACGAGGGAGACCCAGTACTTC. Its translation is CASSPGTRETQYF.

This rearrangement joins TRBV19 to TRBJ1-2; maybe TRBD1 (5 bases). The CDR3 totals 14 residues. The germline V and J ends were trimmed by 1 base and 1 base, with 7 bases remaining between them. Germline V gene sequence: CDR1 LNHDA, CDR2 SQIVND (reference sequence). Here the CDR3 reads CASSIVDNNYGYTF. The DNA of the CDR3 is TGTGCCAGTAGTATAGTGGACAATAACTATGGCTACACCTTC.